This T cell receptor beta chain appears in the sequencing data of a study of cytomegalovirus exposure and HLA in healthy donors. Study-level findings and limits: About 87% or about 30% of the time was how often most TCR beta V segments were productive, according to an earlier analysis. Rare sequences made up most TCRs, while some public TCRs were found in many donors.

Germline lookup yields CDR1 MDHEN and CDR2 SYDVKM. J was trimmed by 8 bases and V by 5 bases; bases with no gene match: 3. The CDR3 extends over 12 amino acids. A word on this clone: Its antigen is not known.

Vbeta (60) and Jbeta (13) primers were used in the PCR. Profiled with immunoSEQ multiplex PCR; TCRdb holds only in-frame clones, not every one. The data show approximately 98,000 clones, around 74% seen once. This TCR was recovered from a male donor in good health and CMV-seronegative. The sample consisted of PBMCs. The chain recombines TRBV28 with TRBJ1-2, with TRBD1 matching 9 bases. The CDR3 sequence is CASSPDRGGYTF. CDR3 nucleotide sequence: TGTGCCAGCAGTCCGGACAGGGGCGGCTACACCTTC.